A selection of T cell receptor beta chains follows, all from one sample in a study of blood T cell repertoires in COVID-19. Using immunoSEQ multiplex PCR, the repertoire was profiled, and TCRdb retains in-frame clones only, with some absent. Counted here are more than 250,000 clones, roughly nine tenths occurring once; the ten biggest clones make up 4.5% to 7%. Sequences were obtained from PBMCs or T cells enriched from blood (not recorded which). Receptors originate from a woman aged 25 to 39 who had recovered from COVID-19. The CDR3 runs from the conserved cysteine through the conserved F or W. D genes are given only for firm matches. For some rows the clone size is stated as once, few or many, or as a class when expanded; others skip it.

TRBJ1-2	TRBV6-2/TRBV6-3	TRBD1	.	CASSSPGQGSYGYTF	TGTGCCAGCAGTTCCCCGGGACAGGGGTCCTATGGCTACACCTTC
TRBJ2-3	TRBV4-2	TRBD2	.	CASSQVSSGGLGDTQYF	TGTGCCAGCAGCCAGGTCTCTAGCGGGGGGTTGGGAGATACGCAGTATTTT
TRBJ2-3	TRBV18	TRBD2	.	CASSLKRGGTDTQYF	TGTGCCAGCTCCCTAAAGCGGGGGGGCACAGATACGCAGTATTTT
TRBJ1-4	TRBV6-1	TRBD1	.	CASKTGGNEKLFF	TGTGCCAGCAAAACAGGGGGGAATGAAAAACTGTTTTTT
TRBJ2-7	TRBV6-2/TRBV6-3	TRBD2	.	CASSQRGVLSSYEQYF	TGTGCCAGCAGCCAGCGGGGGGTTCTCAGCTCCTACGAGCAGTACTTC
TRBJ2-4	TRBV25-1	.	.	CASSESGIKNIQYF	TGTGCCAGCAGTGAATCGGGAATCAAAAACATTCAGTACTTC
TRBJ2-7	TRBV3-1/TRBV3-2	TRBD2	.	CASSQVGLAGLFTYEQYF	TGTGCCAGCAGCCAAGTAGGACTAGCGGGCCTGTTCACCTACGAGCAGTACTTC
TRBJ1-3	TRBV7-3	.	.	CASSLSGAPSGNTIYF	TGTGCCAGCAGCTTAAGTGGGGCCCCCTCTGGAAACACCATATATTTT
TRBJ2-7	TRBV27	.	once	CASRPEVGRGNSYEQYF	TGTGCCAGCAGACCCGAGGTTGGCAGGGGAAACTCCTACGAGCAGTACTTC
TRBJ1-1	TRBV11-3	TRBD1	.	CASSLYRGAEAFF	TGTGCCAGCAGCTTATACAGGGGAGCTGAAGCTTTCTTT
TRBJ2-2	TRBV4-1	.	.	CASSQDLQYTGELFF	TGCGCCAGCAGCCAAGATCTTCAGTACACCGGGGAGCTGTTTTTT
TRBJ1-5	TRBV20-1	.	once	CSASLQGGQPQHF	TGCAGTGCTAGTCTACAGGGTGGTCAGCCCCAGCATTTT
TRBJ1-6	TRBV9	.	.	CASERGGGNSPLHF	TGTGCCAGCGAGCGTGGCGGAGGAAATTCACCCCTCCACTTT
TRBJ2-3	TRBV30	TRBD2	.	CAWSVSQRGTDTQYF	TGTGCCTGGAGTGTAAGCCAGCGGGGTACAGATACGCAGTATTTT
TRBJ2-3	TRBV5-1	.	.	CASSLGAGAGDTQYF	TGCGCCAGCAGCTTGGGTGCGGGGGCTGGAGATACGCAGTATTTT
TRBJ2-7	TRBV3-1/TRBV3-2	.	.	CASSQELGRSYEQYF	TGTGCCAGCAGCCAAGAGTTGGGGCGCTCCTACGAGCAGTACTTC
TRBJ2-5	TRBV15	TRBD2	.	CATSRDLLAGAGETQYF	TGTGCCACCAGCAGAGATTTACTAGCGGGAGCGGGGGAGACCCAGTACTTC
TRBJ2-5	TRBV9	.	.	CASSPLLGETQYF	TGTGCCAGCAGCCCCCTGCTAGGAGAGACCCAGTACTTC
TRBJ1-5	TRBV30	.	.	CAWSQDTPNQPQHF	TGTGCCTGGAGTCAGGACACACCCAATCAGCCCCAGCATTTT
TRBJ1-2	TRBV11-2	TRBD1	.	CASSAWDRHYGYTF	TGTGCCAGCAGCGCCTGGGACAGGCACTATGGCTACACCTTC
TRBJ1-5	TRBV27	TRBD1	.	CASRGQGAQPQHF	TGTGCCAGCAGAGGACAGGGAGCGCAGCCCCAGCATTTT
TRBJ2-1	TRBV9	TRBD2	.	CASSGSGKRGGLGNEQFF	TGTGCCAGCAGCGGGAGTGGAAAGCGGGGGGGCCTAGGTAATGAGCAGTTCTTC
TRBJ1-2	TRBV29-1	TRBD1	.	CSVEGDRGRGYTF	TGCAGCGTTGAAGGGGACAGGGGACGAGGCTACACCTTC
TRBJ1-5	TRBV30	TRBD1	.	CAWTRTGFGNQPQHF	TGTGCCTGGACCCGGACAGGGTTCGGCAATCAGCCCCAGCATTTT
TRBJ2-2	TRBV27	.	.	CASTPGSGELFF	TGTGCCAGCACCCCCGGGTCCGGGGAGCTGTTTTTT
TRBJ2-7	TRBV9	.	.	CASSSSTPYEQYF	TGTGCCAGCAGCTCATCCACTCCCTACGAGCAGTACTTC
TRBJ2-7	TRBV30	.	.	CAWSVSGLGEQYF	TGTGCCTGGAGTGTCAGCGGTTTGGGGGAGCAGTACTTC
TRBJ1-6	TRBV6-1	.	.	CASSEFQAGNSPLHF	TGTGCCAGCAGTGAATTCCAGGCGGGAAATTCACCCCTCCACTTT
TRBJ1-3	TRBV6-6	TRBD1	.	CASSPDRGRASGNTIYF	TGTGCCAGCAGTCCAGACAGGGGAAGGGCCTCTGGAAACACCATATATTTT
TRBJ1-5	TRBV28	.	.	CASSFVWGEGDQPQHF	TGTGCCAGCAGTTTTGTGTGGGGGGAGGGAGATCAGCCCCAGCATTTT
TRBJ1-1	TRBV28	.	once	CASSLVEYEAFF	TGTGCCAGCAGTCTGGTAGAATATGAAGCTTTCTTT
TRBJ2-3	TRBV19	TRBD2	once	CASSRTSGGAPDTQYF	TGTGCCAGTAGCCGCACTAGCGGGGGGGCTCCAGATACGCAGTATTTT
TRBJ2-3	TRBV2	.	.	CASIPGDNTDTQYF	TGTGCCAGCATCCCAGGGGACAACACAGATACGCAGTATTTT
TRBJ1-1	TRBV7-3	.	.	CASSLGAGTEAFF	TGTGCCAGCAGCTTAGGGGCAGGAACTGAAGCTTTCTTT
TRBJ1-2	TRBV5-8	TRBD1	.	CASSPGPTGVYYGYTF	TGTGCCAGCAGCCCTGGTCCGACAGGGGTTTACTATGGCTACACCTTC
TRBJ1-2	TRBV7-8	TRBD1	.	CASSLGDRGLGYTF	TGTGCCAGCAGCTTAGGGGACAGGGGGCTTGGCTACACCTTC
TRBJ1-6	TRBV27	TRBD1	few	CASSRMGQGLNSPLHF	TGTGCCAGCAGCCGAATGGGACAGGGGCTGAATTCACCCCTCCACTTT
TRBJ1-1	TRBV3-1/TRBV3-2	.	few	CASSPTPTGLTEAFF	TGTGCCAGCAGCCCGACCCCGACAGGACTCACTGAAGCTTTCTTT
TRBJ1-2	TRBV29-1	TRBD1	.	CSHAPTGGLGYGYTF	TGCAGCCATGCCCCCACAGGGGGTCTTGGCTATGGCTACACCTTC
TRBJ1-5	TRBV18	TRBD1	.	CASSPLGQGVPNQPQHF	TGTGCCAGCTCACCACTAGGACAGGGGGTCCCCAATCAGCCCCAGCATTTT
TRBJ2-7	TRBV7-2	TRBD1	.	CASTPGDRHYEQYF	TGTGCCAGCACCCCCGGGGACAGACACTACGAGCAGTACTTC
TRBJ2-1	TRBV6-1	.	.	CASSEVSGGHYNEQFF	TGTGCCAGCAGTGAAGTAAGTGGGGGACACTACAATGAGCAGTTCTTC
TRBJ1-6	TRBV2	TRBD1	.	CASSVTGNNSPLHF	TGTGCCAGCAGCGTGACAGGGAATAATTCACCCCTCCACTTT
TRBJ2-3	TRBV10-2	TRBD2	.	CASSVLAGGPDTQYF	TGCGCCAGCAGTGTCCTAGCGGGGGGGCCAGATACGCAGTATTTT
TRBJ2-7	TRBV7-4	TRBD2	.	CASSKKPGLLKYF	TGTGCCAGCAGCAAAAAACCGGGACTACTAAAGTACTTC
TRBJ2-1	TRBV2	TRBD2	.	CASSVTSGGNNEQFF	TGTGCCAGCAGTGTGACTAGCGGGGGGAACAATGAGCAGTTCTTC
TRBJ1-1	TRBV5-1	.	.	CASRFLTAGAREAFF	TGCGCCAGCAGATTTCTGACCGCGGGGGCCCGTGAAGCTTTCTTT
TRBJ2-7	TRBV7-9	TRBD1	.	CASSLASGTDSYGQYF	TGTGCCAGCAGCTTGGCCTCAGGGACAGACTCCTACGGGCAGTACTTC
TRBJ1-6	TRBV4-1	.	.	CASSQVGEGRYNSPLHF	TGCGCCAGCAGCCAAGTGGGGGAGGGCCGCTATAATTCACCCCTCCACTTT
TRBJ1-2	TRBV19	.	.	CASSIEENYGYTF	TGTGCCAGTAGTATAGAGGAGAACTATGGCTACACCTTC
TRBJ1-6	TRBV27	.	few	CASSPLNSPLHF	TGTGCCAGCAGTCCACTGAATTCACCCCTCCACTTT
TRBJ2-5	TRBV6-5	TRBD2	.	CASSWEVISGGKTQYF	TGTGCCAGCAGTTGGGAGGTTATTAGCGGGGGAAAGACCCAGTACTTC
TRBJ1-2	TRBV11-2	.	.	CASSANSNYGYTF	TGTGCCAGCAGCGCCAACTCTAACTATGGCTACACCTTC